This T cell receptor (beta chain) emerged from a study of Graves' ophthalmopathy and Graves' hyperthyroidism. Regarding the study as a whole: In blood, most expanded thyroid clonotypes above 0.001 frequency were also detected. With around 69% sensitivity and 72% to 85% specificity, the model predicted ophthalmopathy progression.

This clonotype was counted at least ten times. The antigen remains unidentified. Exclusion covered patients with other autoimmune diseases or uncontrolled infections (as well as pregnancy or lactation). Out of around 9.4 ml of fresh peripheral blood, PBMCs were obtained. Beta-chain TCR CDR3 regions were amplified from RNA transcripts. HTBI primers served in a first-round RT-PCR, which a second-round multiplex PCR followed. TCRdb itself ran the multiplex PCR reads through MiXCR, one entry per CDR3 protein. The data show under 350,000 distinct CDR3 sequences, 17% seen once. Trimming stripped 1 base from V and 4 bases from J, with 11 bases between. The CDR3 spans 14 residues. Per germline, CDR1 GTSNPN and CDR2 SVGIG (reference sequence).

The sequenced sample was peripheral blood. The chain carries TRBV30 and TRBJ1-3; D is unresolved. The sequence was collected from an adult man with Graves' ophthalmopathy. The CDR3 here is CAWSGLPAGNTIYF. In DNA form, the CDR3 reads TGTGCCTGGAGTGGATTGCCGGCGGGAAACACCATATATTTT.